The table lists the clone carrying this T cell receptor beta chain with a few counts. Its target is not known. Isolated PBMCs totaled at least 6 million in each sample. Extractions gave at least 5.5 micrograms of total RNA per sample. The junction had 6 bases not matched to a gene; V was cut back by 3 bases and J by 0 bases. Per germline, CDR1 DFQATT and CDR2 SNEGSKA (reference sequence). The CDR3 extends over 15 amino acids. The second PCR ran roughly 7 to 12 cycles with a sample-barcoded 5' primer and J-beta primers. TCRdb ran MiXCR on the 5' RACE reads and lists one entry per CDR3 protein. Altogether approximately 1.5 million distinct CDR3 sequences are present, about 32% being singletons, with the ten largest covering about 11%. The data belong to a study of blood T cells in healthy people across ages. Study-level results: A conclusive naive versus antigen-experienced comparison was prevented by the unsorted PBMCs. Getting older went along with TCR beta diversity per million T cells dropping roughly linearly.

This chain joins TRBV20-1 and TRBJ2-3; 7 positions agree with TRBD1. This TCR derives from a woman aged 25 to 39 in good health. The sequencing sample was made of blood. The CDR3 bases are TGCAGTGCTAGGCGAGGGGGCGCTAGCACAGATACGCAGTATTTT. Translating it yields CSARRGGASTDTQYF.